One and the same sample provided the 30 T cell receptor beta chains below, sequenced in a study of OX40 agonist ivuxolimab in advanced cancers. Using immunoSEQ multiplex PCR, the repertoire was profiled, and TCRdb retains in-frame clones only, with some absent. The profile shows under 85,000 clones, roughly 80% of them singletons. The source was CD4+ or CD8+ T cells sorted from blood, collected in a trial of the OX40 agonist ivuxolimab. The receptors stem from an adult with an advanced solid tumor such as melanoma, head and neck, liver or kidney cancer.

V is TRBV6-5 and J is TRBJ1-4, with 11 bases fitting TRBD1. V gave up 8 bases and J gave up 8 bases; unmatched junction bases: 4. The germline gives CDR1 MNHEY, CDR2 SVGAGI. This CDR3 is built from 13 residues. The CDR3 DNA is TGTGCCAGCCGGGGACAGGGGGGAGAAAAACTGTTTTTT. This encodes CASRGQGGEKLFF.

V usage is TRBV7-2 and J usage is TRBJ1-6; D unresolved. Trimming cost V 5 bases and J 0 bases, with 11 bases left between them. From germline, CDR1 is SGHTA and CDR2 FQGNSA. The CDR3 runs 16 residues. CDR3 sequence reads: CASSQPLRSYNSPLHF. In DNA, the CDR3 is TGTGCCAGCAGCCAACCCCTACGCTCCTATAATTCACCCCTCCACTTT.

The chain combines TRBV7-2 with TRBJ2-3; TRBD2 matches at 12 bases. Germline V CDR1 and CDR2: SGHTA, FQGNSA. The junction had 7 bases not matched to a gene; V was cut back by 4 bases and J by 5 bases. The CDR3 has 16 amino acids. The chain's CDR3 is CASSSLTSGSGDTQYF. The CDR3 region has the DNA TGTGCCAGCAGCTCTTTGACTAGCGGGAGTGGAGATACGCAGTATTTT. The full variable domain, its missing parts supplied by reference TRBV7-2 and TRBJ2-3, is GAGVSQSPSNKVTEKGKDVELRCDPISGHTALYWYRQSLGQGLEFLIYFQGNSAPDKSGLPSDRFSAERTGGSVSTLTIQRTQQEDSAVYLCASSSLTSGSGDTQYFGPGTRLTVL.

This CDR3 is CASRRLQGLSGNTIYF. Written as DNA, the CDR3 is TGTGCCAGCCGCCGACTACAGGGGCTCTCTGGAAACACCATATATTTT. J is TRBJ1-3 and V is TRBV7-9; 7 bases are a match to TRBD1. This CDR3 region has 16 residues. J was trimmed by 0 bases and V by 8 bases; bases with no gene match: 10. Germline CDR1 and CDR2: SEHNR and FQNEAQ (reference sequence).

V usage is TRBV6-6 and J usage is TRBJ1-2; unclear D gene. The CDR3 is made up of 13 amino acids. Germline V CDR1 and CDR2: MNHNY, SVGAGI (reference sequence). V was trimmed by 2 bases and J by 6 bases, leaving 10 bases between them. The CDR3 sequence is CASSYEAGDGYTF. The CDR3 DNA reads TGTGCCAGCAGTTACGAGGCTGGCGATGGCTACACCTTC.

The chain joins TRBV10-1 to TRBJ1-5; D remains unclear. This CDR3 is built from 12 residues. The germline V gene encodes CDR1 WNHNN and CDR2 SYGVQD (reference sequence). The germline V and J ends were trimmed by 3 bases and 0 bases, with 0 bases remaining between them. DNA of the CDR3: TGCGCCAGCAGTGATAGCAATCAGCCCCAGCATTTT. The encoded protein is CASSDSNQPQHF.

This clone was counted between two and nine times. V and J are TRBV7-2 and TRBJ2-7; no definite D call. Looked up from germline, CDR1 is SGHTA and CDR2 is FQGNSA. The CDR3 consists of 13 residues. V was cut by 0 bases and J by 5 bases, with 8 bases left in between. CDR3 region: CASSLAHGHEQYF. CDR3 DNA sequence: TGTGCCAGCAGCTTAGCTCACGGCCACGAGCAGTACTTC.

The CDR3 loop reads CSGGQGSYEQYF. CDR3 in DNA: TGCAGCGGGGGACAGGGGTCATACGAGCAGTACTTC. The chain joins TRBV29-1 to TRBJ2-7; 10 bases agree with TRBD1. The CDR3 sequence is 12 residues long. With 7 bases clipped from V and 4 bases from J, the junction kept 4 bases outside the gene matches. Germline loops: CDR1 SQVTM, CDR2 ANQGSEA.

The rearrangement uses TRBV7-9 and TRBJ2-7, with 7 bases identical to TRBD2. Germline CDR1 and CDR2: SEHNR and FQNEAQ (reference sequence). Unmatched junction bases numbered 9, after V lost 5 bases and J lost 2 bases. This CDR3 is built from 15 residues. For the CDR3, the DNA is TGTGCCAGCAGCCCTTTAAGCGGGGCCACCTACGAGCAGTACTTC. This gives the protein CASSPLSGATYEQYF.

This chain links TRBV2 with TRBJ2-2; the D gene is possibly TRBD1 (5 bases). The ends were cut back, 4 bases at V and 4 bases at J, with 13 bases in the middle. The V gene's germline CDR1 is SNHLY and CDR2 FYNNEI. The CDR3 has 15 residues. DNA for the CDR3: TGTGCCAGCAGTGTAGCCAGGGTGGGCACCGGGGAGCTGTTTTTT. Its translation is CASSVARVGTGELFF.

DNA for the CDR3: TGTGCCAGCAGCTTGGTGGGACCCAACACTGAAGCTTTCTTT. It encodes CASSLVGPNTEAFF. This sequence joins TRBV5-4 and TRBJ1-1; TRBD1 is a possible D gene (5 bases). V shed 0 bases and J shed 2 bases, with 8 bases lying between them. Germline V gene lookup returns CDR1 SGHNT and CDR2 YYREEE (reference sequence). There are 14 residues in the CDR3.

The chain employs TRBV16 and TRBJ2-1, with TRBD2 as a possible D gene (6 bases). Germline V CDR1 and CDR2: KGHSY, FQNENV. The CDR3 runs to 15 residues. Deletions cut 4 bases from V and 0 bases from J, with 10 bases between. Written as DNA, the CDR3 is TGTGCCAGCAGCCGGAGTAGCGGCTCCTACAATGAGCAGTTCTTC. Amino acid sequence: CASSRSSGSYNEQFF.

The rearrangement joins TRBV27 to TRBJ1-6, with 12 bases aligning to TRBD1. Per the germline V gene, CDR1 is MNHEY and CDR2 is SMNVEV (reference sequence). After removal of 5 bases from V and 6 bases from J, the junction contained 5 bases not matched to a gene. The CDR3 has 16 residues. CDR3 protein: CASSAGQGARNSPLHF. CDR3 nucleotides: TGTGCCAGCAGTGCGGGACAGGGGGCTCGTAATTCACCCCTCCACTTT.

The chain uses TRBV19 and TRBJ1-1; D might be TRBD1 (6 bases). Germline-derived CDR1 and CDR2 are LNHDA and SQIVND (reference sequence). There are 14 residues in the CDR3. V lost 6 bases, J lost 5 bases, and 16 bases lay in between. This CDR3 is CASRPGGARTEAFF. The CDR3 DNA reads TGTGCCAGTAGACCCGGGGGCGCAAGGACTGAAGCTTTCTTT.

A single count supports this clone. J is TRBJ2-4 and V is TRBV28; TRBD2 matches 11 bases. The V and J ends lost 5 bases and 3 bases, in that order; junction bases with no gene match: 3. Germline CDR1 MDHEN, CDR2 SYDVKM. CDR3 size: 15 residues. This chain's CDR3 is CASSLLAGDKNIQYF. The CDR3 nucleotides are TGTGCCAGCAGTCTACTAGCGGGGGACAAAAACATTCAGTACTTC.

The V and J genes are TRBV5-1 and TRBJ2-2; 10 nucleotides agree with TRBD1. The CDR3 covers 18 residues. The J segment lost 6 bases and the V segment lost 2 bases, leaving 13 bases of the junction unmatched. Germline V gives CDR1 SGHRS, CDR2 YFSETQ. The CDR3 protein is CASSFMDRGSSTSGELFF. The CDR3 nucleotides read TGCGCCAGCAGCTTTATGGACAGGGGGTCCTCTACGTCCGGGGAGCTGTTTTTT.

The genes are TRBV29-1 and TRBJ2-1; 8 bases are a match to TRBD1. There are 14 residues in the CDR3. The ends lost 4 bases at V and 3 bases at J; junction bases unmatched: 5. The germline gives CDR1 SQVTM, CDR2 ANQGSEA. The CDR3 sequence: CSVGRDRGYNEQFF. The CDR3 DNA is TGCAGCGTTGGTCGAGACAGGGGCTACAATGAGCAGTTCTTC.

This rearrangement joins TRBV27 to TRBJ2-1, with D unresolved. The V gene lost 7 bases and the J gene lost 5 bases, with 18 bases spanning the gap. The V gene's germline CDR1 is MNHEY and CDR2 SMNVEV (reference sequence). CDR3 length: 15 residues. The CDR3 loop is CASTMKSLVHNEQFF. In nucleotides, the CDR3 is TGTGCCAGCACTATGAAGTCCCTTGTCCACAATGAGCAGTTCTTC.

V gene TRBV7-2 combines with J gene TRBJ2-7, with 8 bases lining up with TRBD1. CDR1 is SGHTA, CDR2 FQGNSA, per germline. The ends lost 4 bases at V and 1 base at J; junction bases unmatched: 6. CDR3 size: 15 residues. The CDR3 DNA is TGTGCCAGCAGCTCCGGCGGGACAGGATCCTACGAGCAGTACTTC. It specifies CASSSGGTGSYEQYF. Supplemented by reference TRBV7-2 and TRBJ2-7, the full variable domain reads GAGVSQSPSNKVTEKGKDVELRCDPISGHTALYWYRQSLGQGLEFLIYFQGNSAPDKSGLPSDRFSAERTGGSVSTLTIQRTQQEDSAVYLCASSSGGTGSYEQYFGPGTRLTVT.

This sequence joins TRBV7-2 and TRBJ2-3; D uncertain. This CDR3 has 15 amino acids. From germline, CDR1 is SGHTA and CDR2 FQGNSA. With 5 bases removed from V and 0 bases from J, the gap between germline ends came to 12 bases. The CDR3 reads CASSPGLPSTDTQYF. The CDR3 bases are TGTGCCAGCAGCCCAGGCCTGCCAAGCACAGATACGCAGTATTTT.

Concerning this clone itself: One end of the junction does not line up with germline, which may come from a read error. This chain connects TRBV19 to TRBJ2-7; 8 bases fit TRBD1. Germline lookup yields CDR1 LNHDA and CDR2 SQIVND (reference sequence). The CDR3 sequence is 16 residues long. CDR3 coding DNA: TGTGCCAGTAGTGCGCACCCCAGGGGGCTCTCCCACGAGCAGTACTTC. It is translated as CASSAHPRGLSHEQYF.

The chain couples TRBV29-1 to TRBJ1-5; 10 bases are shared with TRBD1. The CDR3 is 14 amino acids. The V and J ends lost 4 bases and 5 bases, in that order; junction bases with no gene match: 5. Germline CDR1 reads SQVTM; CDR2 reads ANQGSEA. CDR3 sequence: CSVAATGGDQPQHF. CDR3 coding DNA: TGCAGCGTTGCCGCGACAGGGGGCGATCAGCCCCAGCATTTT. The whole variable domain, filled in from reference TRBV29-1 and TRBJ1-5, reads SAVISQKPSRDICQRGTSLTIQCQVDSQVTMMFWYRQQPGQSLTLIATANQGSEATYESGFVIDKFPISRPNLTFSTLTVSNMSPEDSSIYLCSVAATGGDQPQHFGDGTRLSIL.

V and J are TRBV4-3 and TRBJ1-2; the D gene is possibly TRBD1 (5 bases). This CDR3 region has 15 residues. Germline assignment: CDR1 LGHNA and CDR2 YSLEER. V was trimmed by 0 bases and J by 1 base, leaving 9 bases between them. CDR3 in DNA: TGCGCCAGCAGCCAAGATTCGGGGGATAACTATGGCTACACCTTC. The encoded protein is CASSQDSGDNYGYTF.

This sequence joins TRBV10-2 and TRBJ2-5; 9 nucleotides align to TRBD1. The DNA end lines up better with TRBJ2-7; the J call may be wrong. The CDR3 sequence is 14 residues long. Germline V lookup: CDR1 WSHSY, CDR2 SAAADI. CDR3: CASRRTGDVYEQYF. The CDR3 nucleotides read TGCGCCAGCAGGAGGACAGGGGACGTGTACGAGCAGTACTTC.

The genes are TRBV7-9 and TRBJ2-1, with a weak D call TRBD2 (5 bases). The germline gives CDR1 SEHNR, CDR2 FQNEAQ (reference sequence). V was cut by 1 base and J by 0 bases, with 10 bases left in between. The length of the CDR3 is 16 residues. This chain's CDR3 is CASSLVLGSSYNEQFF. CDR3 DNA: TGTGCCAGCAGCTTAGTACTAGGGAGCTCCTACAATGAGCAGTTCTTC.

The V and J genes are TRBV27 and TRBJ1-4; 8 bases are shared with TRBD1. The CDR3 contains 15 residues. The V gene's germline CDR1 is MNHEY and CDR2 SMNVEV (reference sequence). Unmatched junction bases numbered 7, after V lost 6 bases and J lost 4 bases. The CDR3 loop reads CASRYRQGINEKLFF. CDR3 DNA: TGTGCCAGCAGATACCGACAGGGGATTAATGAAAAACTGTTTTTT.

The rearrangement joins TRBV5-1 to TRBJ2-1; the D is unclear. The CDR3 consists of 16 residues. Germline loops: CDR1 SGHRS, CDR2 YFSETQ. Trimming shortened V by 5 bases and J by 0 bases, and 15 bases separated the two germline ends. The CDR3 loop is CASRPDLFTSYNEQFF. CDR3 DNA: TGCGCCAGCAGGCCCGATCTATTCACCTCCTACAATGAGCAGTTCTTC.

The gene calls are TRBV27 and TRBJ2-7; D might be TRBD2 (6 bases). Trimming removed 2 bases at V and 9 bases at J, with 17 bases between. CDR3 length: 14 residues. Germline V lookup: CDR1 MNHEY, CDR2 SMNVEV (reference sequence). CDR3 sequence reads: CASSLRRPSGVQYF. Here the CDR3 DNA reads TGTGCCAGCAGTTTACGGAGACCCTCGGGGGTGCAGTACTTC.

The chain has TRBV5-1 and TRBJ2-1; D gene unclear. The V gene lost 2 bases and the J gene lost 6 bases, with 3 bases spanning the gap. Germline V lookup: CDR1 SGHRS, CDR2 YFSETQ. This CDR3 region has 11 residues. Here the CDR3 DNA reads TGCGCCAGCAGCTTCATCAATGAGCAGTTCTTC. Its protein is CASSFINEQFF. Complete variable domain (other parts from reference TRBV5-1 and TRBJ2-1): KAGVTQTPRYLIKTRGQQVTLSCSPISGHRSVSWYQQTPGQGLQFLFEYFSETQRNKGNFPGRFSGRQFSNSRSEMNVSTLELGDSALYLCASSFINEQFFGPGTRLTVL.

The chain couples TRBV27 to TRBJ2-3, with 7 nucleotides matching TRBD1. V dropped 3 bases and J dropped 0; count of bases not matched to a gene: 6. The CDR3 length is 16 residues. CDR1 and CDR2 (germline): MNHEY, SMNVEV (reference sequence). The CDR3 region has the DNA TGTGCCAGCAGTTTTGCACCGGGACAGAGCACAGATACGCAGTATTTT. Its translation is CASSFAPGQSTDTQYF.